The clone carrying this T cell receptor beta chain was seen only a few times. This sample was taken from a study of OX40 agonist ivuxolimab in advanced cancers. TCRdb's copy holds only in-frame clones and misses some; the assay was immunoSEQ multiplex PCR. The sample contains approximately 58,000 clones, approximately 85% of which appear only once. This CDR3 region has 18 residues. V lost 3 bases, J lost 0 bases, and 20 bases lay in between. Germline-derived CDR1 and CDR2 are LNHNV and YYDKDF (reference sequence). The sequence came from an adult with an advanced solid tumor such as melanoma, head and neck, liver or kidney cancer. The source material was CD4+ or CD8+ T cells sorted from blood, sampled in a trial of the OX40 agonist ivuxolimab. The chain links TRBV15 to TRBJ2-5, with D possibly being TRBD2 (6 bases). CDR3 nucleotide sequence: TGTGCCACCAGCAGTGCCGGGTTAAGCGGGTTCTACCAAGAGACCCAGTACTTC. Protein product: CATSSAGLSGFYQETQYF.